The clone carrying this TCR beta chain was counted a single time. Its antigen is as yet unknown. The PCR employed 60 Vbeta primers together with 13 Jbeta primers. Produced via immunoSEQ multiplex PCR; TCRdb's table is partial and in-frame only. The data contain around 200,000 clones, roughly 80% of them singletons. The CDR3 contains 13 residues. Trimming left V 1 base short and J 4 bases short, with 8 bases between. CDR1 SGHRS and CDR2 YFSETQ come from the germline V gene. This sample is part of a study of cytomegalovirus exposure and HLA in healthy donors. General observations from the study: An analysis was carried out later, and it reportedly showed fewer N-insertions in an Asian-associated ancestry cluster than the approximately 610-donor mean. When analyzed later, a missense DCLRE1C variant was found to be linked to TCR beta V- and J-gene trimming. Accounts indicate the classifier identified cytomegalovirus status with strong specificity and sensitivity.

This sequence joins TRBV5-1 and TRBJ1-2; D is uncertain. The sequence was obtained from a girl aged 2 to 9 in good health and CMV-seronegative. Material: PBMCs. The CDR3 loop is CASSLSPVYGYTF. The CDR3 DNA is TGCGCCAGCAGCTTGTCACCGGTCTATGGCTACACCTTC.